The 29 T cell receptor beta chains presented below share a single source sample, sequenced in a study of T cells in Graves' hyperthyroidism and ophthalmopathy. Amplification of TCR beta CDR3 regions was performed using RNA transcripts as template. HTBI primers were employed in a first-round RT-PCR of the TCR CDR3. TCRdb reprocessed the multiplex PCR reads with MiXCR, giving one entry per CDR3 protein. The sample shows fewer than 450,000 distinct CDR3 sequences, 17% of them seen only once. The sequenced sample was blood. These receptors came from a woman in her thirties with Graves' hyperthyroidism that later progressed to Graves' ophthalmopathy.

In this sample, this clonotype turned up many times. This rearrangement joins TRBV2 to TRBJ2-3, with a tentative D call TRBD1 (6 bases). CDR3 length equals 15 residues. V dropped 2 bases and J dropped 5 bases, with 14 bases sitting between them. Looked up from germline, CDR1 is SNHLY and CDR2 is FYNNEI. DNA for the CDR3: TGTGCCAGCAGTGAACGGCAGGGGTCTGAAGATACGCAGTATTTT. This gives the protein CASSERQGSEDTQYF.

V usage is TRBV20-1 and J usage is TRBJ1-1, with D possibly matching TRBD1 (5 bases). Germline V gene lookup returns CDR1 DFQATT and CDR2 SNEGSKA (reference sequence). Trimming shortened V by 0 bases and J by 7 bases, and 6 bases separated the two germline ends. CDR3 length: 11 amino acids. The CDR3 DNA reads as TGCAGTGCTAGAGAAAGGGGTGAAGCTTTCTTT. It codes for CSARERGEAFF.

The table lists this clonotype with a few counts. The V gene is TRBV7-6, the J gene TRBJ1-2; 7 bases agree with TRBD1. Germline V lookup: CDR1 SGHVS, CDR2 FNYEAQ. Trimming took 5 bases from V and 8 from J; bases not matched to a gene: 8. CDR3 length equals 13 residues. The DNA for the CDR3 is TGTGCCAGCAGCCCGGAGACAGGGCAGGGCTACACCTTC. Translated: CASSPETGQGYTF.

The gene calls are TRBV11-1 and TRBJ2-1; tentative D call: TRBD2 (5 bases). There are 16 residues in the CDR3. CDR1 and CDR2 from the germline V gene are SGHAT and FQDESV (reference sequence). Trimming left V 5 bases short and J 2 bases short, with 16 bases between. The DNA for the CDR3 is TGTGCCAGCAGCACCTCCCCTAGCCGCGCCTACAATGAGCAGTTCTTC. Encoded protein: CASSTSPSRAYNEQFF.

This clonotype was counted ten times or more. The rearrangement uses TRBV12-3 or TRBV12-4 and TRBJ2-2; 7 nucleotides line up with TRBD2. The CDR3 totals 18 residues. Trimming took 5 bases from V and 3 from J; bases not matched to a gene: 15. For the CDR3, the DNA is TGTGCCAGCAGTATTTGGGACTACGGGCGTTCGGACACCGGGGAGCTGTTTTTT. It specifies CASSIWDYGRSDTGELFF.

The chain has TRBV20-1 and TRBJ2-5, with D possibly matching TRBD1 (5 bases). This CDR3 spans 15 amino acids. CDR1 and CDR2 from the germline V gene are DFQATT and SNEGSKA (reference sequence). V gave up 0 bases and J gave up 4 bases, with 15 bases separating them. The CDR3 loop is CSARDMDKGLETQYF. The CDR3 bases are TGCAGTGCTAGAGATATGGACAAGGGGCTAGAGACCCAGTACTTC.

This clonotype showed up just a few times. V and J are TRBV19 and TRBJ1-4; 7 positions agree with TRBD1. CDR1 is LNHDA, CDR2 SQIVND, per germline (reference sequence). V was pared by 3 bases and J by 8 bases, with 6 bases of the junction left unmatched. CDR3 length: 14 amino acids. The CDR3 nucleotides are TGTGCCAGTAGTATGGGACAGAACTCAGAAAAACTGTTTTTT. It translates to CASSMGQNSEKLFF.

This clonotype was observed many times. This rearrangement joins TRBV2 to TRBJ2-5, with 7 nucleotides matching TRBD1. Germline V gene sequence: CDR1 SNHLY, CDR2 FYNNEI. The CDR3 totals 14 residues. V dropped 7 bases and J dropped 2; count of bases not matched to a gene: 7. Written as DNA, the CDR3 is TGTGCCAGCAAACCGGGGACAGTTCAAGAGACCCAGTACTTC. Its translation is CASKPGTVQETQYF.

This clonotype was seen more than once but under ten times. This chain uses TRBV9 with TRBJ2-2; 11 bases fit TRBD2. Per germline, CDR1 SGDLS and CDR2 YYNGEE. V trimming: 3 bases; J trimming: 5 bases; junction bases outside the gene matches: 12. The CDR3 spans 18 residues. The CDR3 spells CASSGPIAGGPTTGELFF. For the CDR3, the DNA is TGTGCCAGCAGCGGACCGATAGCGGGAGGGCCTACAACCGGGGAGCTGTTTTTT. Complete variable domain (other parts from reference TRBV9 and TRBJ2-2): DSGVTQTPKHLITATGQRVTLRCSPRSGDLSVYWYQQSLDQGLQFLIQYYNGEERAKGNILERFSAQQFPDLHSELNLSSLELGDSALYFCASSGPIAGGPTTGELFFGEGSRLTVL.

The chain links TRBV2 to TRBJ2-2; D gene uncertain. The CDR3 is made up of 15 amino acids. V dropped 2 bases and J dropped 4 bases, with 11 bases sitting between them. Germline V CDR1 and CDR2: SNHLY, FYNNEI. The CDR3 is CASSETISITGELFF. CDR3 DNA sequence: TGTGCCAGCAGTGAAACTATCTCAATCACCGGGGAGCTGTTTTTT. The full variable domain, completed using reference TRBV2 and TRBJ2-2, is EPEVTQTPSHQVTQMGQEVILRCVPISNHLYFYWYRQILGQKVEFLVSFYNNEISEKSEIFDDQFSVERPDGSNFTLKIRSTKLEDSAMYFCASSETISITGELFFGEGSRLTVL.

This clonotype has ten or more counts. The chain uses TRBV28 and TRBJ1-6; D is possibly TRBD1 (5 bases). Germline loops: CDR1 MDHEN, CDR2 SYDVKM. CDR3 length equals 16 residues. Trimming took 5 bases from V and 0 from J, leaving 11 bases between them. The CDR3 DNA sequence: TGTGCCAGCAGTGGCCCAGGGAGCTCCTATAATTCACCCCTCCACTTT. This gives the protein CASSGPGSSYNSPLHF.

This clonotype was counted between two and nine times. V is TRBV29-1 and J is TRBJ2-1; 7 bases align to TRBD1. The CDR3 runs to 14 residues. The V segment lost 5 bases and the J segment 6 bases; nucleotides outside the gene matches: 10. From germline, CDR1 is SQVTM and CDR2 ANQGSEA. Here the CDR3 DNA reads TGCAGCGTTTTCAAGGCAGGGGGTATCAATGAGCAGTTCTTC. This sequence encodes CSVFKAGGINEQFF.

This clonotype was observed many times. The chain is built from TRBV29-1 and TRBJ1-4; no clear D gene. The CDR3 runs to 18 residues. CDR1 SQVTM and CDR2 ANQGSEA come from the germline V gene. The ends were cut back, 8 bases at V and 1 base at J, with 26 bases in the middle. Here the CDR3 DNA reads TGCAGCCCCCCTACCCGGGTGGGGTCACAAAGAACTAATGAAAAACTGTTTTTT. Its protein is CSPPTRVGSQRTNEKLFF.

This clonotype has a handful of counts. The CDR3 loop is CASSPKGSYNSPLHF. In DNA, the CDR3 is TGTGCCAGCAGCCCCAAGGGGTCCTATAATTCACCCCTCCACTTT. The chain has TRBV5-4 and TRBJ1-6; D may be TRBD1 (5 bases). This CDR3 contains 15 residues. Germline CDR1 reads SGHNT; CDR2 reads YYREEE (reference sequence). V lost 4 bases to trimming and J lost 1 base, with 9 bases between them.

This chain connects TRBV20-1 to TRBJ2-3; D unclear. V was cut by 3 bases and J by 2 bases, with 9 bases left in between. This CDR3 is 13 amino acids long. The V gene's germline CDR1 is DFQATT and CDR2 SNEGSKA (reference sequence). The CDR3 coding sequence is TGCAGTGCTAGTAAAGGTATCACAGATACGCAGTATTTT. It is translated as CSASKGITDTQYF.

This clonotype was found a few times. J is TRBJ2-7 and V is TRBV7-8; D gene unclear. Trimming left V 4 bases short and J 2 bases short, with 24 bases between. Looked up from germline, CDR1 is SGHVS and CDR2 is FQNEAQ. The CDR3 loop spans 18 amino acids. In DNA, the CDR3 is TGTGCCAGCAGCTCAGTGGTGTCTTTGGCGTCCGAAACCTACGAGCAGTACTTC. Translation: CASSSVVSLASETYEQYF.

This clonotype showed up many times. V and J are TRBV3-1 and TRBJ1-2; D is ambiguous. This CDR3 contains 15 residues. V lost 0 bases, J lost 5 bases, and 13 bases lay in between. CDR1 is LGHDT, CDR2 YNNKEL, per germline (reference sequence). CDR3 residues: CASSQDHVGTYGYTF. The CDR3 nucleotides read TGTGCCAGCAGCCAAGATCACGTCGGCACGTATGGCTACACCTTC.

The V gene is TRBV19, the J gene TRBJ1-2, with 8 bases lining up with TRBD1. Germline loops: CDR1 LNHDA, CDR2 SQIVND (reference sequence). The CDR3 sequence is 17 residues long. V was clipped by 4 bases and J by 7 bases; unmatched bases: 17. CDR3 residues: CASSTDRGRHYRGGYTF. The CDR3 nucleotides are TGTGCCAGTAGTACCGACAGGGGCCGACACTATCGGGGTGGCTACACCTTC. The full variable domain, rest sourced from reference TRBV19 and TRBJ1-2, is DGGITQSPKYLFRKEGQNVTLSCEQNLNHDAMYWYRQDPGQGLRLIYYSQIVNDFQKGDIAEGYSVSREKKESFPLTVTSAQKNPTAFYLCASSTDRGRHYRGGYTFGSGTRLTVV.

V is TRBV6-5 and J is TRBJ2-2, with 8 positions matching TRBD1. Unmatched junction bases numbered 3, after V lost 0 bases and J lost 0 bases. This CDR3 has 17 amino acids. The germline CDR1 and CDR2 sequences are MNHEY and SVGAGI. The DNA of the CDR3 is TGTGCCAGCAGTTACTCGAGGGACAGGCCGAACACCGGGGAGCTGTTTTTT. Its protein product is CASSYSRDRPNTGELFF.

Details on this clonotype: A much larger clonotype is one base distant, so this may be a read error. The CDR3 here is CAGSQGLAEMNTEAFF. The CDR3 nucleotides are TGTGCCGGCAGCCAAGGGCTGGCAGAAATGAACACTGAAGCTTTCTTT. This rearrangement joins TRBV3-1 to TRBJ1-1; no firm D call. CDR1 is LGHDT and CDR2 is YNNKEL in the germline V gene (reference sequence). The CDR3 sequence is 16 residues long.

This chain links TRBV6-5 with TRBJ2-5; D not certain. Per the germline V gene, CDR1 is MNHEY and CDR2 is SVGAGI. V lost 1 base, J lost 5 bases, and 8 bases lay in between. The CDR3 sequence is 13 residues long. CDR3 amino acids: CASSYYMGETQYF. The CDR3 nucleotides are TGTGCCAGCAGTTACTATATGGGTGAGACCCAGTACTTC.

The chain carries TRBV6-2 or TRBV6-3 and TRBJ2-7; D assignment may be TRBD1 or TRBD2 (5 bases each). V dropped 2 bases and J dropped 3 bases, with 11 bases sitting between them. The CDR3 is 14 amino acids. In germline, CDR1 is MNHEY, CDR2 SVGEGT. The CDR3 bases are TGTGCCAGCAGTTACAGGGACGGCGGCTACGAGCAGTACTTC. Protein product: CASSYRDGGYEQYF.

This clonotype has ten or more counts. This chain uses TRBV7-2 with TRBJ1-2, with D maybe TRBD1 (5 bases). Trimming removed 0 bases at V and 0 bases at J, with 8 bases between. Germline assignment: CDR1 SGHTA and CDR2 FQGNSA. The CDR3 totals 15 residues. DNA for the CDR3: TGTGCCAGCAGCTTAGCGGCACAGGCTAACTATGGCTACACCTTC. It specifies CASSLAAQANYGYTF. Using reference TRBV7-2 and TRBJ1-2 for the parts outside the CDR3, the full variable domain is GAGVSQSPSNKVTEKGKDVELRCDPISGHTALYWYRQSLGQGLEFLIYFQGNSAPDKSGLPSDRFSAERTGGSVSTLTIQRTQQEDSAVYLCASSLAAQANYGYTFGSGTRLTVV.

This sequence joins TRBV6-2 or TRBV6-3 and TRBJ1-6; 7 bases are shared with TRBD1. V lost 7 bases to trimming and J lost 10 bases; unmatched junction nucleotides: 10. The V gene's germline CDR1 is MNHEY and CDR2 SVGEGT. The CDR3 has 14 residues. CDR3 protein: CASNRQGSMSPLHF. CDR3 nucleotides: TGTGCCAGCAATAGACAGGGCTCTATGTCACCCCTCCACTTT.

This rearrangement joins TRBV27 to TRBJ1-4, with no clear D. The CDR3 covers 16 residues. The V end lost 2 bases, the J end lost 3 bases, and 13 bases lay between the germline ends. Looked up from germline, CDR1 is MNHEY and CDR2 is SMNVEV (reference sequence). The CDR3 region is CASSLGGWSANEKLFF. CDR3 sequence (DNA): TGTGCCAGCAGTTTAGGCGGCTGGTCAGCTAATGAAAAACTGTTTTTT.

V usage is TRBV6-2 or TRBV6-3 and J usage is TRBJ2-5, with D possibly TRBD2 on 6 matching bases. The CDR3 length is 15 residues. Germline V lookup: CDR1 MNHEY, CDR2 SVGEGT. V shed 5 bases and J shed 0 bases, with 13 bases lying between them. The CDR3 region is CASSKTSLYQETQYF. Written as DNA, the CDR3 is TGTGCCAGCAGTAAGACTAGTCTGTACCAAGAGACCCAGTACTTC.

The chain is built from TRBV20-1 and TRBJ1-6; 10 bases line up with TRBD1. Germline loops: CDR1 DFQATT, CDR2 SNEGSKA (reference sequence). There are 15 residues in the CDR3. The ends lost 3 bases at V and 5 bases at J; junction bases unmatched: 4. The chain's CDR3 is CSARTGGRDNSPLHF. The DNA of the CDR3 is TGCAGTGCTAGGACAGGGGGCAGGGATAATTCACCCCTCCACTTT.

Comment on this clonotype: This may be a read error: a much more frequent sequence differs by one nucleotide. The rearrangement links TRBV20-1 to TRBJ2-1; TRBD1 is a possible D gene (5 bases). CDR3 size: 14 residues. Looked up from germline, CDR1 is DFQATT and CDR2 is SNEGSKA (reference sequence). The CDR3 protein is CGAPTTTGDNEQFF. The CDR3 nucleotides are TGCGGTGCTCCAACGACCACAGGTGACAATGAGCAGTTCTTC.

The chain joins TRBV2 to TRBJ2-5, with TRBD2 matching 8 bases. The germline V gene has CDR1 SNHLY and CDR2 FYNNEI. V was clipped by 7 bases and J by 4 bases; unmatched bases: 5. The CDR3 is 13 amino acids. This CDR3 reads CASIVLAGETQYF. Written as DNA, the CDR3 is TGTGCCAGCATCGTTCTAGCGGGAGAGACCCAGTACTTC.